Detailed here is one TCR beta chain. Only a few counts were recorded for this clone. No cognate antigen has been identified for it. No base quality information exists; no much larger clone differs at one position. At diagnosis, tumor, uninvolved tumor-adjacent lung and peripheral blood were collected and then preserved as a mix of FFPE and fresh-frozen material. Blood samples were analyzed as peripheral blood mononuclear cells for TCR repertoire profiling. This record belongs to a study of T cells in localized non-small cell lung cancer (dated by TCRdb to 2018 to 2020). With respect to the entire study: The study analyzed T cell repertoires of about 230 early-stage NSCLC patients, comparing tumors and uninvolved tumor-adjacent lungs. The cohort was made up of a few hundred treatment-naive NSCLC patients whose localized lung tumors had been resected. A mean age of roughly 66 years was recorded for the NSCLC patients, of whom 129 were male and about 100 were female.

Beyond this particular receptor, the publication reports: Longer overall survival was associated with higher blood T cell density, whereas shorter survival was associated with higher adjacent-lung clonality. Because multi-region tumor sequencing was not performed, intratumor heterogeneity could not be ruled out. A median of roughly 58 of the top 100 tumor clones were detected in paired uninvolved adjacent lung, and some 28 of these tumor clones were also found among the top 100 clones of the paired uninvolved adjacent lung. Uninvolved tumor-adjacent lung showed the highest T cell clonality, higher than tumor, which suggests more focused antigenic responses in the uninvolved tumor-adjacent lung. Since the design was exploratory, TCR variables were selected using unadjusted p-values with no false-discovery rate correction.

The immunoSEQ Assay was used to sequence TCR beta CDR3 regions from DNA. Under the source paper's analysis protocol: To compute T cell density, TCR beta template counts were normalized to usable DNA, which was estimated by amplifying housekeeping genes. Richness was estimated using the preseqR package, with extrapolation to 400,000 templates for PBMC samples and to 120,000 templates for tissue samples. Clonality was taken to be one minus Pielou's evenness. Tissue-enriched TCRs were identified through differential abundance testing performed on productive amino-acid clonotypes, with a minimum total count of 5 and an alpha of 0.1. Repertoire overlap between compartments was quantified with the Jaccard Index and Morisita Overlap Index. GLIPH grouped TCR beta CDR3s together with public tetramer-defined viral CDR3s, and a viral motif had to include at least three viral sequences and show V-gene enrichment. Here the immuneACCESS table is served through TCRdb, limited to in-frame sequences with V and J called. Missing clones are a known gap in these copies; in checked studies unresolved V genes cover under half, and the rest lacks a known reason. V and J calls and clone size are as listed in that table; D and trimming were resolved from the DNA. Here the sample has around 140,000 clones; more than 70% occur a single time. The ten largest clones add up to over 1.5% of the sample.

This sample comprised peripheral blood, obtained before any cancer treatment. This receptor was identified in an older female donor with stage I lung adenocarcinoma.

At the DNA level, the sequence is TGTGCCACCAGCAGAGAAGGGCTGCAGCCCCAGCATTTT. This encodes CATSREGLQPQHF. The V gene is TRBV15 and the J gene is TRBJ1-5, with the D gene not confidently named. From the cysteine up to the phenylalanine, the CDR3 has a length of 13 residues. Only the CDR3 part of the read is kept: 39 bases, read in frame from the first base. Based on the germline V gene (reference sequence), the CDR1 and CDR2 sequences are LNHNV and YYDKDF. V is pared back by 0 bases and J by 7 bases, with 7 bases lying between the germline termini.